This T cell receptor beta chain originates from a study of monozygotic twins with inflammatory bowel disease. For each CDR3 protein, TCRdb gives one entry from its re-call of the 5' RACE reads, without DNA. Here the sample table reports a few hundred thousand distinct CDR3 sequences. This CDR3 region has 16 residues. From germline, CDR1 is SEHNR and CDR2 FQNEAQ (reference sequence). Sequencing input: blood. This chain connects TRBV7-9 to TRBJ1-2; TCRdb indicates TRBD1, and absent DNA this call remains unverified. This TCR was recovered from a human donor with ulcerative colitis or Crohn's disease, or a healthy co-twin of an affected twin (not recorded which). CDR3 sequence reads: CASSSETGDGFYGYTF.